Presented here are 31 T cell receptor beta chains from one specimen sequenced in a study of Graves' ophthalmopathy and Graves' hyperthyroidism. RNA transcripts were the template, and TCR beta CDR3 regions were amplified from them. RT-PCR with HTBI primers came first, then second-round multiplex PCR. TCRdb itself ran the multiplex PCR reads through MiXCR, one entry per CDR3 protein. In the table there are some 210,000 distinct CDR3 sequences, under 30% of which are singletons. The material sequenced was peripheral blood. These receptors were taken from a man aged 45-65 years with Graves' ophthalmopathy.

V usage is TRBV12-3 or TRBV12-4 and J usage is TRBJ2-3; TRBD2 might be the D (6 bases). This CDR3 spans 15 amino acids. Trimming pared 3 bases from V and 1 base from J, leaving 11 bases between. As DNA, the CDR3 is TGTGCCAGCAGTTTGGGGGGACCCCGCACAGATACGCAGTATTTT. Its translation is CASSLGGPRTDTQYF.

The chain has TRBV15 and TRBJ2-5; D could derive from TRBD1 or TRBD2 (5 bases each). With 3 bases removed from V and 3 bases from J, the gap between germline ends came to 17 bases. Germline CDR1 reads LNHNV; CDR2 reads YYDKDF (reference sequence). The CDR3 sequence is 16 residues long. CDR3 nucleotides: TGTGCCACCAGCAGCTTTCACACCGGGACGGAAGAGACCCAGTACTTC. This codes for CATSSFHTGTEETQYF.

This chain connects TRBV6-1 to TRBJ1-1, with D perhaps TRBD1 (6 bases). Trimming pared 8 bases from V and 4 bases from J, leaving 14 bases between. Per the germline V gene, CDR1 is MNHNS and CDR2 is SASEGT. The CDR3 totals 13 residues. As DNA, the CDR3 is TGTGCCAGCCTCAGGGGTTGGGGCACTGAAGCTTTCTTT. It yields the protein CASLRGWGTEAFF.

This clonotype was picked up many times. J is TRBJ2-3 and V is TRBV28; no firm D call. Between the trimmed V and J ends, which lost 3 bases and 9 bases, there was a span of 7 bases. The germline V gene has CDR1 MDHEN and CDR2 SYDVKM. The CDR3 totals 11 residues. CDR3 residues: CASSLGTTQYF. CDR3 DNA sequence: TGTGCCAGCAGTTTGGGAACCACGCAGTATTTT.

The chain carries TRBV24-1 and TRBJ2-2; D is possibly TRBD1 (6 bases). The V end was cut by 6 bases, the J end by 3 bases, with 13 bases between. Looked up from germline, CDR1 is KGHDR and CDR2 is SFDVKD. This CDR3 comprises 15 residues. CDR3 region: CATSTGQRDTGELFF. CDR3 coding DNA: TGTGCCACCAGTACTGGACAGAGGGACACCGGGGAGCTGTTTTTT.

This clonotype was seen ten or more times. This chain uses TRBV6-1 with TRBJ1-5; D not resolved. V was shortened by 8 bases and J by 2 bases, with 16 bases between the two germline ends. The CDR3 sequence is 15 residues long. The V gene's germline CDR1 is MNHNS and CDR2 SASEGT. CDR3 region: CASGPSLVGNQPQHF. The CDR3 nucleotides read TGTGCCAGCGGTCCCTCTCTAGTGGGCAATCAGCCCCAGCATTTT.

The chain joins TRBV6-1 to TRBJ2-2; 9 bases fit TRBD1. CDR1 and CDR2 from the germline V gene are MNHNS and SASEGT. Trimming at V came to 6 bases and at J to 7 bases, leaving 3 bases not matched to a gene. The CDR3 runs to 13 residues. The CDR3 sequence is CASRDRGNGELFF. CDR3 nucleotide sequence: TGTGCCAGCAGGGACAGGGGAAACGGGGAGCTGTTTTTT.

This clonotype has ten or more counts. The chain uses TRBV5-1 and TRBJ2-7; 10 bases are a match to TRBD2. The J segment lost 3 bases and the V segment lost 0 bases, leaving 3 bases of the junction unmatched. The CDR3 sequence is 15 residues long. Germline V CDR1 and CDR2: SGHRS, YFSETQ. In nucleotides, the CDR3 is TGCGCCAGCAGCTTGGGGACTAGCGGATACTACGAGCAGTACTTC. Translated: CASSLGTSGYYEQYF.

Many counts were recorded for this clonotype. The V call is TRBV3-1, the J call TRBJ2-7; possibly TRBD1 for D (5 bases). The CDR3 loop spans 13 amino acids. Germline V lookup: CDR1 LGHDT, CDR2 YNNKEL (reference sequence). The ends were cut back, 0 bases at V and 7 bases at J, with 10 bases in the middle. The CDR3 sequence is CASSQEGVREQYF. The CDR3 coding sequence is TGTGCCAGCAGCCAAGAAGGGGTTCGGGAGCAGTACTTC.

This clonotype was observed at least ten times. J is TRBJ2-7 and V is TRBV3-1; TRBD2 might be the D (6 bases). The CDR3 is 17 residues long. The V gene's germline CDR1 is LGHDT and CDR2 YNNKEL (reference sequence). The V gene lost 4 bases and the J gene lost 0 bases, with 19 bases spanning the gap. The CDR3 region has the DNA TGTGCCAGCAGCCGGATTGGGACTGCTAGTAGCTCCTACGAGCAGTACTTC. It is translated as CASSRIGTASSSYEQYF.

This clonotype has ten or more counts. CDR3: CASSDLAGGGYEQYF. The CDR3 DNA is TGTGCCAGCAGTGATTTGGCGGGAGGGGGGTACGAGCAGTACTTC. V and J are TRBV6-1 and TRBJ2-7, with 9 positions matching TRBD2. Per germline, CDR1 MNHNS and CDR2 SASEGT. V gave up 3 bases and J gave up 4 bases; unmatched junction bases: 7. The CDR3 has 15 residues.

The chain employs TRBV7-2 and TRBJ1-1, with D perhaps matching TRBD1 (6 bases). CDR3 length: 15 residues. CDR1 is SGHTA and CDR2 is FQGNSA in the germline V gene. Trimming left V 5 bases short and J 0 bases short, with 13 bases between. The CDR3 is CASSTRGSMNTEAFF. CDR3 coding DNA: TGTGCCAGCAGCACTAGGGGGAGTATGAACACTGAAGCTTTCTTT.

This clonotype was recorded many times. The CDR3 is CASSLWGGARSNQPQHF. The CDR3 bases are TGTGCCAGCAGTTTATGGGGTGGGGCGCGGAGCAATCAGCCCCAGCATTTT. This chain joins TRBV28 and TRBJ1-5; possibly TRBD1 for D (5 bases). Trimming took off 0 bases at V and 1 base at J, with 13 bases between the two ends. The CDR3 totals 17 residues. Per the germline V gene, CDR1 is MDHEN and CDR2 is SYDVKM.

This clonotype was seen ten or more times. This could be a read error, since a much larger clone is one nucleotide away. This chain uses TRBV27 with TRBJ1-2; the match to TRBD1 covers 7 bases. CDR3 size: 14 residues. The germline V gene has CDR1 MNHEY and CDR2 SMNVEV (reference sequence). Trimming cost V 6 bases and J 4 bases; bases outside gene matches: 8. The CDR3 DNA is TGTGCCAGCAGCTTACAGGGGTATGGCTATGGCTACACCTTC. Translated: CASSLQGYGYGYTF.

V is TRBV6-1 and J is TRBJ1-1, with D tentatively TRBD1 (5 bases). This CDR3 has 14 residues. Trimming pared 2 bases from V and 5 bases from J, leaving 12 bases between. CDR1 and CDR2 from the germline V gene are MNHNS and SASEGT. The CDR3 DNA reads TGTGCCAGCAGTGAAAAGCCAGGGTGGACTGAAGCTTTCTTT. It is translated as CASSEKPGWTEAFF.

This clonotype occurred many times. This rearrangement joins TRBV3-1 to TRBJ2-7; D might be TRBD1 (5 bases). Germline loops: CDR1 LGHDT, CDR2 YNNKEL (reference sequence). The ends were cut back, 4 bases at V and 2 bases at J, with 12 bases in the middle. The CDR3 contains 14 residues. In DNA, the CDR3 is TGTGCCAGCAGCCTGAGACAGATGGCCTACGAGCAGTACTTC. This sequence encodes CASSLRQMAYEQYF.

The table lists this clonotype with many counts. This could be a read error, since a much larger clone is one nucleotide away. This sequence joins TRBV11-3 and TRBJ2-7; D is unclear. CDR1 SGHNT and CDR2 YENEEA come from the germline V gene. Trimming pared 3 bases from V and 3 bases from J, leaving 9 bases between. This CDR3 spans 13 amino acids. The DNA for the CDR3 is TGTGCCAGCAGCTTTGAGGCCATCTACGAGCAGTACTTC. Translated: CASSFEAIYEQYF.

This clonotype has a count of ten or more. The rearrangement uses TRBV27 and TRBJ2-7; D is unresolved. The CDR3 loop spans 15 amino acids. Trimming removed 7 bases at V and 2 bases at J, with 18 bases between. CDR1 and CDR2 from the germline V gene are MNHEY and SMNVEV (reference sequence). The CDR3, as DNA: TGTGCCAGCACCTCCCGGGTAGGGTGGCCCTACGAGCAGTACTTC. Its protein product is CASTSRVGWPYEQYF.

The J gene is TRBJ2-7, the V gene TRBV6-1, with TRBD2 identical over 9 bases. CDR1 and CDR2 from the germline V gene are MNHNS and SASEGT. Germline trimming cut 2 bases from V and 6 bases from J; bases unmatched to any gene: 5. The CDR3 loop spans 14 amino acids. The CDR3 DNA follows: TGTGCCAGCAGTGAAATAGCGGGAGCACGCGAGCAGTACTTC. It codes for CASSEIAGAREQYF.

Ten or more counts support this clonotype. V usage is TRBV7-8 and J usage is TRBJ2-7; TRBD1 is a possible D gene (5 bases). CDR1 is SGHVS and CDR2 is FQNEAQ in the germline V gene. This CDR3 contains 16 residues. V dropped 3 bases and J dropped 0 bases, with 15 bases sitting between them. CDR3 sequence: CASSFQTLDISYEQYF. The CDR3 DNA is TGTGCCAGCAGCTTCCAGACTCTGGACATCTCCTACGAGCAGTACTTC.

This clonotype was counted ten times or more. V is TRBV25-1 and J is TRBJ2-5; TRBD2 matches 10 bases. The germline V gene has CDR1 MGHDK and CDR2 SYGVNS. Trimming removed 2 bases from V and 2 bases from J; junction bases left unmatched: 8. The CDR3 runs 17 residues. The CDR3 protein is CASSERRSGRAQETQYF. The CDR3 DNA sequence: TGTGCCAGCAGTGAACGTCGGAGCGGGAGGGCTCAAGAGACCCAGTACTTC. The whole variable domain, remainder taken from reference TRBV25-1 and TRBJ2-5, is EADIYQTPRYLVIGTGKKITLECSQTMGHDKMYWYQQDPGMELHLIHYSYGVNSTEKGDLSSESTVSRIRTEHFPLTLESARPSHTSQYLCASSERRSGRAQETQYFGPGTRLLVL.

Ten or more counts support this clonotype. The chain uses TRBV12-3 or TRBV12-4 and TRBJ2-5; D possibly corresponds to TRBD1 (5 bases). The V end lost 2 bases, the J end lost 3 bases, and 13 bases lay between the germline ends. The CDR3 sequence is 15 residues long. The CDR3: CASSLKIQVEETQYF. CDR3 nucleotides: TGTGCCAGCAGTTTAAAAATACAGGTGGAAGAGACCCAGTACTTC.

This clonotype occurred many times. This chain connects TRBV7-9 to TRBJ2-7; TRBD2 aligns across 7 bases. J lost 1 base, V lost 0 bases, and 3 bases had no gene match. The CDR3 covers 15 residues. Germline CDR1 and CDR2: SEHNR and FQNEAQ (reference sequence). The DNA of the CDR3 is TGTGCCAGCAGCTTAGCTCAGGGAGGGTCCTACGAGCAGTACTTC. Residues: CASSLAQGGSYEQYF. Looking up the rest from reference TRBV7-9 and TRBJ2-7 gives the full variable domain: DTGVSQNPRHKITKRGQNVTFRCDPISEHNRLYWYRQTLGQGPEFLTYFQNEAQLEKSRLLSDRFSAERPKGSFSTLEIQRTEQGDSAMYLCASSLAQGGSYEQYFGPGTRLTVT.

This clonotype was recorded at least ten times. This chain links TRBV27 with TRBJ2-2; 7 nucleotides agree with TRBD2. Germline CDR1 is MNHEY and CDR2 is SMNVEV (reference sequence). Trimming at V came to 6 bases and at J to 7 bases, leaving 5 bases not matched to a gene. The CDR3 covers 13 residues. In nucleotides, the CDR3 is TGTGCCAGCAGCTTAGGGAGGGTCGGGGAGCTGTTTTTT. Protein sequence: CASSLGRVGELFF.

In this sample, this clonotype turned up a few times. The V and J genes are TRBV12-3 or TRBV12-4 and TRBJ1-5; D might be TRBD1 (6 bases). The CDR3 consists of 14 residues. Trimming stripped 6 bases from V and 4 bases from J, with 13 bases between. DNA for the CDR3: TGTGCCAGCAGCAAAGGACAGAATAATCAGCCCCAGCATTTT. Translation: CASSKGQNNQPQHF.

This clonotype was found many times. This chain connects TRBV14 to TRBJ2-2; D is uncertain. The CDR3 totals 13 residues. Trimming stripped 1 base from V and 7 bases from J, with 7 bases between. Per the germline V gene, CDR1 is SGHDN and CDR2 is FVKESK. The CDR3 reads CASSQGGRGELFF. The CDR3 bases are TGTGCCAGCAGCCAAGGCGGTCGCGGGGAGCTGTTTTTT.

The chain joins TRBV28 to TRBJ1-6; D is unclear. The CDR3 covers 14 residues. Trimming shortened V by 3 bases and J by 6 bases, and 9 bases separated the two germline ends. The germline CDR1 and CDR2 sequences are MDHEN and SYDVKM. CDR3 protein: CASSLTSSNSPLHF. CDR3 coding DNA: TGTGCCAGCAGTTTGACGTCGTCTAATTCACCCCTCCACTTT.

In this sample, this clonotype turned up many times. CDR3 amino acids: CASSRDGGMNTEAFF. The CDR3 DNA follows: TGTGCCAGCAGCCGGGACGGGGGGATGAACACTGAAGCTTTCTTT. The gene calls are TRBV11-3 and TRBJ1-1; the D gene is possibly TRBD1 (5 bases). Germline loops: CDR1 SGHNT, CDR2 YENEEA. The CDR3 contains 15 residues. Trimming pared 5 bases from V and 0 bases from J, leaving 13 bases between.

There are many counts of this clonotype. The chain employs TRBV9 and TRBJ2-7, with D unclear. CDR1 and CDR2 from the germline V gene are SGDLS and YYNGEE. Trimming removed 3 bases from V and 3 bases from J, with 10 bases in between. The CDR3 runs 13 residues. This CDR3 is CASSGGGNYEQYF. Written as DNA, the CDR3 is TGTGCCAGCAGCGGTGGTGGGAACTACGAGCAGTACTTC.

This clonotype was recorded at least ten times. This chain connects TRBV19 to TRBJ1-3, with no clear D. V was trimmed by 7 bases and J by 0 bases, leaving 10 bases between them. Germline CDR1 and CDR2: LNHDA and SQIVND (reference sequence). The CDR3 covers 14 residues. The CDR3 DNA reads TGTGCCAGTATTCCTTCCTTCTCTGGAAACACCATATATTTT. Protein product: CASIPSFSGNTIYF.

By proportion, this clonotype is medium-sized. The chain employs TRBV20-1 and TRBJ2-2; 11 bases line up with TRBD2. The length of the CDR3 is 16 residues. Germline loops: CDR1 DFQATT, CDR2 SNEGSKA (reference sequence). The J segment lost 5 bases and the V segment lost 0 bases, leaving 5 bases of the junction unmatched. CDR3 amino acids: CSARDPLAGGTGELFF. As DNA, the CDR3 is TGCAGTGCTAGAGATCCGCTAGCGGGAGGTACCGGGGAGCTGTTTTTT.